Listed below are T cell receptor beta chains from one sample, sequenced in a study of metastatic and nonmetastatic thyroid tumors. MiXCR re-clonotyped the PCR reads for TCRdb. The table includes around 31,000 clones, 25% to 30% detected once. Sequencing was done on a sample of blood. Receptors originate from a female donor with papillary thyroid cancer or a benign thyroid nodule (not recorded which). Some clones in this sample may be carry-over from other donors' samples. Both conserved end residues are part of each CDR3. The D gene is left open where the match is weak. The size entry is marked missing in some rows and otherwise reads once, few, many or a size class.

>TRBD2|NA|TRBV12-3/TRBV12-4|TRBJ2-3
CASSPGTSGLTDTQYF
TGTGCCAGCAGTCCGGGGACTAGCGGCCTCACAGATACGCAGTATTTT
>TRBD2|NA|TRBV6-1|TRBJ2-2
CASRLTSGGADGELFF
TGTGCCAGCAGGTTGACTAGCGGGGGGGCCGACGGGGAGCTGTTTTTT
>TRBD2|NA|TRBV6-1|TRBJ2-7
CASSPTSAGSYEQYF
TGTGCCAGCAGTCCCACTAGCGCTGGTTCCTACGAGCAGTACTTC
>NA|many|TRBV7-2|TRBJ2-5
CASSSGGARETQYF
TGTGCCAGCAGCTCCGGCGGGGCGCGGGAGACCCAGTACTTC
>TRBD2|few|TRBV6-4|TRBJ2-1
CASSEAGGVDEQFF
TGTGCCAGCAGTGAGGCTGGGGGGGTAGATGAGCAGTTCTTC
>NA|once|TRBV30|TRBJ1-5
CAWSWGDSNQPQHF
TGTGCCTGGAGTTGGGGAGATAGCAATCAGCCCCAGCATTTT
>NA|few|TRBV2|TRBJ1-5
CASSEARKDRLYSNQPQHF
TGTGCCAGCAGTGAAGCGCGTAAAGACAGACTTTATAGCAATCAGCCCCAGCATTTT
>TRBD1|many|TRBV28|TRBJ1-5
CASSLSLTGEPQHF
TGTGCCAGCAGTTTATCCCTCACAGGGGAGCCCCAGCATTTT
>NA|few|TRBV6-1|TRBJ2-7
CASQGAGYEQYF
TGTGCCTCCCAAGGGGCCGGTTACGAGCAGTACTTC
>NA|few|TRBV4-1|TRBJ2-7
CASSPHNSYEQYF
TGCGCCAGCAGCCCCCATAACAGCTACGAGCAGTACTTC
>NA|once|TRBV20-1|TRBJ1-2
CSARDRGLVYGYTF
TGCAGTGCTAGAGATCGGGGCCTAGTCTATGGCTACACCTTC
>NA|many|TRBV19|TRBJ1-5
CASSTRTADQPQHF
TGTGCCAGTAGTACCCGGACAGCTGATCAGCCCCAGCATTTT
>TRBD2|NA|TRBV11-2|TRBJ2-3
CASSLILAGTSTDTRYF
TGTGCCAGCAGCTTAATTCTAGCGGGAACCAGCACAGATACGCGGTATTTT
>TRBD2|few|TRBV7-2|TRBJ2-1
CASSLAGVYNEQFF
TGTGCCAGCAGCTTGGCGGGAGTCTACAATGAGCAGTTCTTC
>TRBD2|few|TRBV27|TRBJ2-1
CASSKTLLAGGVDEQFF
TGTGCCAGCAGTAAGACCCTACTAGCGGGAGGGGTAGATGAGCAGTTCTTC
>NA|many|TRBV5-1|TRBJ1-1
CASSLAERENTEAFF
TGCGCCAGCAGCTTGGCCGAAAGGGAGAACACTGAAGCTTTCTTT
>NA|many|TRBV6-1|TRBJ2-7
CASSALAAGIYEQYF
TGTGCCAGCAGTGCCCTAGCTGCTGGAATCTACGAGCAGTACTTC
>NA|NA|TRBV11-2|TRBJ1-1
CASSSFTEAFF
TGTGCCAGCAGTAGTTTTACTGAAGCTTTCTTT
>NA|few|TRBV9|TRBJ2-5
CASSVGGGIQETQYF
TGTGCCAGCAGCGTCGGGGGTGGAATTCAAGAGACCCAGTACTTC
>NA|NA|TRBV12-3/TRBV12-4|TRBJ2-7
CASLPHDGSYEQYF
TGTGCCAGTCTTCCTCATGACGGCTCCTACGAGCAGTACTTC
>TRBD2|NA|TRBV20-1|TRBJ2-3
CSARARTSGTDTQYF
TGCAGTGCTAGAGCTAGGACTAGCGGCACAGATACGCAGTATTTT
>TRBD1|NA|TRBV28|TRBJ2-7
CASSFEGAAYEQYF
TGTGCCAGCAGTTTCGAGGGGGCTGCATACGAGCAGTACTTC
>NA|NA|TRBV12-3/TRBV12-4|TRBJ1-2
CASSLKQYGYTF
TGTGCCAGCAGTTTAAAACAGTATGGCTACACCTTC
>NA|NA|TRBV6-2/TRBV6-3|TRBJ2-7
CASSPPPGDSYEQYF
TGTGCCAGCAGTCCTCCACCCGGGGACTCCTACGAGCAGTACTTC
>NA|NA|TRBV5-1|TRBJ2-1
CASSLESGNEQFF
TGCGCCAGCAGCTTGGAAAGCGGTAATGAGCAGTTCTTC
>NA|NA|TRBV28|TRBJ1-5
CASSFGAAIKPQHF
TGTGCCAGCAGTTTCGGGGCAGCAATCAAACCCCAGCATTTT
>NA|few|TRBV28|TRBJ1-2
CASSLGIETPRGYTF
TGTGCCAGCAGTTTGGGGATTGAAACCCCGAGGGGCTACACCTTC
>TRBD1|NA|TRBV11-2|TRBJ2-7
CASSLDTPGQGREYF
TGTGCCAGCAGCTTAGATACTCCGGGACAGGGGCGAGAGTACTTC